These 17 T cell receptor beta chains originate from one sample sequenced in a study of glioma-infiltrating T cells after dendritic cell vaccination. The time point here: after dendritic cell vaccination, including at tumor progression/relapse. Clones were sequenced by immunoSEQ multiplex PCR, and TCRdb holds only the in-frame ones, with some missing. The sample has 65,000 to 80,000 clones, around nine tenths seen once. Source: blood, taken after dendritic cell vaccination. These receptor sequences come from a human donor with glioblastoma.

V usage is TRBV28 and J usage is TRBJ1-3; no reliable D call. Germline-derived CDR1 and CDR2 are MDHEN and SYDVKM. CDR3 length: 15 amino acids. The germline V and J ends were trimmed by 7 bases and 0 bases, with 13 bases remaining between them. CDR3 DNA sequence: TGTGCCAGCATCCTTAAGAGGCCCTCTGGAAACACCATATATTTT. As protein: CASILKRPSGNTIYF.

This clone was counted a single time. The chain combines TRBV6-5 with TRBJ2-3; D is undetermined. Germline V CDR1 and CDR2: MNHEY, SVGAGI. The CDR3 spans 14 residues. V was pared by 1 base and J by 2 bases, with 7 bases between. CDR3 DNA sequence: TGTGCCAGCAGTTACTGGAGAAACACAGATACGCAGTATTTT. Its protein product is CASSYWRNTDTQYF.

For the CDR3, the DNA is TGTGCCAGCAGTTTTGCGGGGGCCCCCAGGACCCAGTACTTC. Translated: CASSFAGAPRTQYF. The chain has TRBV27 and TRBJ2-5; tentative D call: TRBD2 (7 bases). The CDR3 sequence is 14 residues long. Germline lookup yields CDR1 MNHEY and CDR2 SMNVEV (reference sequence). V lost 3 bases and J lost 7, with 15 bases in between.

The chain is built from TRBV25-1 and TRBJ1-2; D call uncertain. The germline gives CDR1 MGHDK, CDR2 SYGVNS. V shed 3 bases and J shed 7 bases, with 9 bases lying between them. The CDR3 is 12 amino acids. The CDR3 nucleotides are TGTGCCAGCAGTGAGACGACGGGTGGCTACACCTTC. Residues: CASSETTGGYTF.

This clone appeared a single time. This chain links TRBV5-1 with TRBJ2-3; no clear D gene. V dropped 3 bases and J dropped 2 bases, with 16 bases sitting between them. The CDR3 runs 16 residues. Germline V gene lookup returns CDR1 SGHRS and CDR2 YFSETQ. The chain's CDR3 is CASSSSVWPDTDTQYF. CDR3 in DNA: TGCGCCAGCAGCTCCAGTGTTTGGCCCGACACAGATACGCAGTATTTT.

This chain joins TRBV4-3 and TRBJ2-7; the D is unclear. The CDR3 length is 16 residues. Germline V CDR1 and CDR2: LGHNA, YSLEER. V was shortened by 1 base and J by 4 bases, with 17 bases between the two germline ends. In DNA, the CDR3 is TGCGCCAGCAGCCAAGTTCTTTCGGTTTTCGGGTACGAGCAGTACTTC. Translating gives CASSQVLSVFGYEQYF.

This clone was seen a single time. This chain joins TRBV7-2 and TRBJ2-3, with no clear D. V shed 3 bases and J shed 1 base, with 8 bases lying between them. In germline, CDR1 is SGHTA, CDR2 FQGNSA. The CDR3 consists of 14 residues. The CDR3 coding sequence is TGTGCCAGCAGCTTCGGGTGGGGCACAGATACGCAGTATTTT. Amino acids: CASSFGWGTDTQYF.

The rearrangement links TRBV7-9 to TRBJ2-7; 7 nucleotides align to TRBD1. The V gene end was trimmed by 5 bases and the J gene end by 1 base; junction bases not matched to a gene: 8. The length of the CDR3 is 15 residues. The germline V gene encodes CDR1 SEHNR and CDR2 FQNEAQ (reference sequence). The CDR3 reads CASSEQGSGSYEQYF. CDR3 bases: TGTGCCAGCAGCGAACAGGGGAGTGGATCCTACGAGCAGTACTTC.

The V call is TRBV7-9, the J call TRBJ1-3, with D possibly being TRBD1 (6 bases). The CDR3 covers 16 residues. Trimming stripped 5 bases from V and 0 bases from J, with 14 bases between. Germline CDR1 reads SEHNR; CDR2 reads FQNEAQ (reference sequence). The CDR3 nucleotides read TGTGCCAGCAGCCCGGACAGCACGTACTCTGGAAACACCATATATTTT. Translation: CASSPDSTYSGNTIYF.

J is TRBJ2-6 and V is TRBV19; weak D call: TRBD1 (6 bases). Trimming cost V 5 bases and J 0 bases, with 11 bases left between them. The CDR3 is 16 amino acids. CDR1 LNHDA and CDR2 SQIVND come from the germline V gene (reference sequence). Here the CDR3 reads CASSGGRPSGANVLTF. The CDR3 region has the DNA TGTGCCAGTAGTGGGGGCAGACCCTCTGGGGCCAACGTCCTGACTTTC. Drawing the rest from reference TRBV19 and TRBJ2-6, the complete variable domain is DGGITQSPKYLFRKEGQNVTLSCEQNLNHDAMYWYRQDPGQGLRLIYYSQIVNDFQKGDIAEGYSVSREKKESFPLTVTSAQKNPTAFYLCASSGGRPSGANVLTFGAGSRLTVL.

The chain employs TRBV4-1 and TRBJ1-1; TRBD1 is a possible D gene (5 bases). The CDR3 is made up of 17 amino acids. From germline, CDR1 is MGHRA and CDR2 YSYEKL. Deletions cut 3 bases from V and 5 bases from J, with 22 bases between. As DNA, the CDR3 is TGCGCCAGCAGCCACCCTCAAAAGGGGAGGTCGGATACTGAAGCTTTCTTT. This gives the protein CASSHPQKGRSDTEAFF.

In its sample, this clone was seen once. The chain recombines TRBV6-5 with TRBJ1-2, with D possibly being TRBD1 (6 bases). This CDR3 has 15 amino acids. Trimming took off 8 bases at V and 0 bases at J, with 16 bases between the two ends. Looked up from germline, CDR1 is MNHEY and CDR2 is SVGAGI. The CDR3 protein is CASGRQQGTNYGYTF. CDR3 DNA: TGTGCCAGCGGACGCCAACAGGGAACTAACTATGGCTACACCTTC.

The rearrangement joins TRBV6-1 to TRBJ2-3, with 8 bases identical to TRBD2. The germline CDR1 and CDR2 sequences are MNHNS and SASEGT. Unmatched junction bases numbered 4, after V lost 8 bases and J lost 0 bases. The CDR3 is made up of 14 amino acids. This CDR3 is CASEERGSTDTQYF. The CDR3 DNA follows: TGTGCCAGCGAGGAGCGGGGGAGCACAGATACGCAGTATTTT.

The chain has TRBV7-9 and TRBJ2-6; D may be TRBD2 (5 bases). The V gene lost 5 bases and the J gene lost 2 bases, with 10 bases spanning the gap. The CDR3 has 15 residues. From germline, CDR1 is SEHNR and CDR2 FQNEAQ (reference sequence). The chain's CDR3 is CASSVAGAGANVLTF. CDR3 DNA: TGTGCCAGCAGCGTCGCGGGTGCTGGGGCCAACGTCCTGACTTTC.

This chain links TRBV7-9 with TRBJ2-3, with 10 bases aligning to TRBD2. V was clipped by 9 bases and J by 5 bases; unmatched bases: 14. CDR3 length: 16 residues. The germline V gene encodes CDR1 SEHNR and CDR2 FQNEAQ (reference sequence). In nucleotides, the CDR3 is TGTGCCAGACAACCCTCTAGCGGGAGTGGGGTAGATACGCAGTATTTT. Residues: CARQPSSGSGVDTQYF.

This rearrangement joins TRBV29-1 to TRBJ2-3, with D perhaps TRBD2 (5 bases). Trimming pared 6 bases from V and 1 base from J, leaving 14 bases between. Germline assignment: CDR1 SQVTM and CDR2 ANQGSEA. This CDR3 is built from 14 residues. The CDR3 protein is CSVSRGVGTDTQYF. The CDR3 nucleotides are TGCAGCGTCAGCCGGGGTGTTGGCACAGATACGCAGTATTTT.

This chain links TRBV5-1 with TRBJ2-3; 7 bases map to TRBD1. V lost 4 bases, J lost 2 bases, and 19 bases stayed unmatched. Germline V CDR1 and CDR2: SGHRS, YFSETQ. The CDR3 spans 19 residues. DNA of the CDR3: TGCGCCAGCAGCCCACAACCGGGACAGTGGGTGGGGGTCACAGATACGCAGTATTTT. Translated, it gives CASSPQPGQWVGVTDTQYF.